Listed here are 8 T cell receptor beta chains from one sample, sequenced in a study of CD8+CD57+ T cells in acquired aplastic anemia. CDR3 and TCR beta VDJ profiling relied on a genomic DNA template. A single record per CDR3 protein comes from TCRdb applying MiXCR to the reads. Seen here are about 200,000 distinct CDR3 sequences, 30% to 40% observed once, and the top ten hold 1% to 1.3%. Material for sequencing was sorted CD4+, CD8+, or CD8+CD57+ T cells (not recorded which) from PBMCs. The origin of the receptors is a human donor in good health, serving as a control.

The sample holds many counts of this clonotype. This chain links TRBV29-1 with TRBJ1-1, with TRBD1 matching 7 bases. Germline lookup yields CDR1 SQVTM and CDR2 ANQGSEA. The junction had 8 bases not matched to a gene; V was cut back by 3 bases and J by 10 bases. The CDR3 consists of 12 residues. The CDR3 is CSVDSDRVGAFF. Here the CDR3 DNA reads TGCAGCGTTGACAGCGACAGGGTGGGAGCTTTCTTT.

V is TRBV27 and J is TRBJ1-5; TRBD1 aligns across 8 bases. The CDR3 totals 15 residues. CDR1 and CDR2 (germline): MNHEY, SMNVEV (reference sequence). With 7 bases clipped from V and 3 bases from J, the junction kept 8 bases outside the gene matches. For the CDR3, the DNA is TGTGCCAGCAACCGAGACAGGGGTATCAATCAGCCCCAGCATTTT. Encoded protein: CASNRDRGINQPQHF.

This clonotype was picked up many times. This rearrangement joins TRBV6-1 to TRBJ2-5; TRBD2 aligns across 7 bases. V was pared by 3 bases and J by 2 bases, with 9 bases of the junction left unmatched. Germline V gene sequence: CDR1 MNHNS, CDR2 SASEGT. This CDR3 has 16 amino acids. The DNA of the CDR3 is TGTGCCAGCAGTGACAACGCTCCGGGACTACAAGAGACCCAGTACTTC. This translates into CASSDNAPGLQETQYF.

This rearrangement joins TRBV10-1 to TRBJ2-1, with TRBD2 matching 11 bases. J lost 1 base, V lost 6 bases, and 14 bases had no gene match. This CDR3 is 19 amino acids long. Germline assignment: CDR1 WNHNN and CDR2 SYGVQD (reference sequence). Here the CDR3 DNA reads TGCGCCAGCAGGGTCATAATACTAGCGGGGGACCTATCCTACAATGAGCAGTTCTTC. Protein: CASRVIILAGDLSYNEQFF.

This clonotype appeared many times. The chain carries TRBV4-1 and TRBJ2-7; D is perhaps TRBD1 (6 bases). The CDR3 covers 15 residues. Trimming removed 4 bases at V and 3 bases at J, with 16 bases between. From germline, CDR1 is MGHRA and CDR2 YSYEKL. CDR3 sequence (DNA): TGCGCCAGCAGCCGGGGGCGGCAGGCGAACTACGAGCAGTACTTC. It is translated as CASSRGRQANYEQYF.

With respect to this clonotype: Given a much more abundant clone one base away, this may be a read error. V is TRBV15 and J is TRBJ2-4, with no clear D. CDR3 length: 17 amino acids. Germline V gene sequence: CDR1 LNHNV, CDR2 YYDKDF (reference sequence). DNA of the CDR3: TGTGCCACCAGCAGAGATCGAAGGATCGATGCCAGAAACATTCAGTACTTC. Its translation: CATSRDRRIDARNIQYF. The whole variable domain, remainder taken from reference TRBV15 and TRBJ2-4, is DAMVIQNPRYQVTQFGKPVTLSCSQTLNHNVMYWYQQKSSQAPKLLFHYYDKDFNNEADTPDNFQSRRPNTSFCFLDIRSPGLGDTAMYLCATSRDRRIDARNIQYFGAGTRLSVL.

This clonotype was detected many times. Since no conserved phenylalanine or tryptophan closes the CDR3, a read error is the likely cause. The gene calls are TRBV24-1 and TRBJ2-5, with 9 bases aligning to TRBD2. Germline lookup yields CDR1 KGHDR and CDR2 SFDVKD. There are 15 residues in the CDR3. The ends lost 3 bases at V and 5 bases at J; junction bases unmatched: 6. CDR3 sequence (DNA): TGTGCCACCAGTGATACCGGGACTAGCCAGGAGACCCAGTACCTC. This translates into CATSDTGTSQETQYL.

This clonotype was detected ten times or more. This chain connects TRBV25-1 to TRBJ2-1, with 7 nucleotides matching TRBD2. CDR3 length: 15 residues. Germline V gene sequence: CDR1 MGHDK, CDR2 SYGVNS. Trimming removed 8 bases from V and 7 bases from J; junction bases left unmatched: 14. For the CDR3, the DNA is TGTGCCAGCGGCCGTGGGAGCGGGGTCAGGAATGAGCAGTTCTTC. Translating gives CASGRGSGVRNEQFF.